Listed here are 21 T cell receptor beta chains from one sample, sequenced in a study of T cell repertoires in cytomegalovirus infection. For these TCRs, the target antigens are not known. MiXCR, applied by TCRdb to the reads, yields one record per CDR3 protein. This sample has hundreds of thousands of distinct CDR3 sequences, with roughly 31% found just once. Sequenced here: cultured CD8+ T cells from PBMCs, sampled from culture after CMV antigen stimulation. The receptors shown here come from a human donor in good health (CMV status not recorded). Some clones in this sample may be carry-over from other donors' samples.

This clonotype was picked up a small number of times. The chain joins TRBV27 to TRBJ2-7; D is tentatively TRBD1 or TRBD2 (5 bases each). Trimming shortened V by 6 bases and J by 0 bases, and 15 bases separated the two germline ends. This CDR3 has 15 amino acids. The germline gives CDR1 MNHEY, CDR2 SMNVEV (reference sequence). DNA for the CDR3: TGTGCCAGCAGCCCGAGAGGGGTGGGCTCCTACGAGCAGTACGTC. Translation: CASSPRGVGSYEQYV.

The chain recombines TRBV7-2 with TRBJ1-2; D is uncertain. The CDR3 runs to 14 residues. The germline V and J ends were trimmed by 3 bases and 4 bases, with 12 bases remaining between them. CDR1 SGHTA and CDR2 FQGNSA come from the germline V gene. The CDR3 nucleotides are TGTGCCAGCAGCTTTCCCGCTGTGGTCTATGGCTACACCTTC. It yields the protein CASSFPAVVYGYTF.

This clonotype was seen many times. The chain has TRBV19 and TRBJ1-1; D gene ambiguous. The germline V gene has CDR1 LNHDA and CDR2 SQIVND (reference sequence). Trimming took off 5 bases at V and 0 bases at J, with 10 bases between the two ends. The CDR3 is 14 residues long. The CDR3 spells CASSSTQMNTEAFF. As DNA, the CDR3 is TGTGCCAGTAGTTCGACACAGATGAACACTGAAGCTTTCTTT.

Turning to this clonotype: A read error is possible here, since a much larger clone lies one base away. V and J are TRBV7-8 and TRBJ1-4; D is unresolved. Germline-derived CDR1 and CDR2 are SGHVS and FQNEAQ. The CDR3 sequence is 12 residues long. CDR3 amino acids: CTSSGRIGELFF. DNA of the CDR3: TGTACCAGCAGCGGTAGAATCGGCGAACTGTTTTTT.

The chain couples TRBV10-2 to TRBJ2-3; TRBD2 matches 13 bases. The CDR3 length is 18 residues. The ends lost 4 bases at V and 1 base at J; junction bases unmatched: 8. The germline V gene encodes CDR1 WSHSY and CDR2 SAAADI. The CDR3 loop reads CASSVRLAGGKRTDTQYF. The CDR3, as DNA: TGCGCCAGCAGTGTAAGACTAGCGGGGGGAAAACGCACAGATACGCAGTATTTT.

This chain uses TRBV7-2 with TRBJ2-6; 9 positions agree with TRBD1. CDR3 length equals 21 residues. V lost 3 bases to trimming and J lost 2 bases; unmatched junction nucleotides: 17. Germline CDR1 SGHTA, CDR2 FQGNSA. The CDR3 nucleotides read TGTGCCAGCAGCTTTGTTTACAAACCGGGACAGGGAGGTGCTGGGGCCAACGTCCTGACTTTC. The encoded protein is CASSFVYKPGQGGAGANVLTF.

The V gene is TRBV28, the J gene TRBJ1-1, with D unresolved. CDR3 length: 16 amino acids. Germline V CDR1 and CDR2: MDHEN, SYDVKM. Between the trimmed V and J ends, which lost 6 bases and 4 bases, there was a span of 21 bases. The CDR3 nucleotides read TGTGCCAGCAGGGAGATATGGACTATGGGAGGCACTGAAGCTTTCTTT. This codes for CASREIWTMGGTEAFF.

The sample holds many counts of this clonotype. The chain joins TRBV5-1 to TRBJ2-3; 8 bases agree with TRBD1. The V gene's germline CDR1 is SGHRS and CDR2 YFSETQ. The CDR3 runs to 14 residues. The trim removed 5 bases at V and 6 bases at J, leaving 8 bases unmatched. The chain's CDR3 is CASSRGQARDTQYF. The CDR3 region has the DNA TGCGCCAGCAGTCGGGGACAGGCTAGGGATACGCAGTATTTT.

This sequence joins TRBV20-1 and TRBJ2-1; 11 bases are a match to TRBD2. CDR3 length: 17 amino acids. Germline V gene sequence: CDR1 DFQATT, CDR2 SNEGSKA (reference sequence). The V and J ends lost 0 bases and 9 bases, in that order; junction bases with no gene match: 13. The CDR3 is CSAREPSIAGGPGEQFF. In DNA, the CDR3 is TGCAGTGCTAGAGAACCCTCGATAGCGGGGGGGCCTGGTGAGCAGTTCTTC.

The genes are TRBV7-2 and TRBJ2-1; D ambiguous. CDR1 is SGHTA and CDR2 is FQGNSA in the germline V gene. V was cut by 5 bases and J by 7 bases, with 21 bases left in between. This CDR3 comprises 16 residues. The CDR3 loop is CASSLRSAVGGNEQFF. The CDR3 nucleotides are TGTGCCAGCAGCCTACGTTCGGCGGTGGGTGGGAATGAGCAGTTCTTC.

This chain joins TRBV6-5 and TRBJ1-6, with 8 bases that match TRBD1. V lost 0 bases, J lost 8 bases, and 3 bases stayed unmatched. Per germline, CDR1 MNHEY and CDR2 SVGAGI. This CDR3 is 15 amino acids long. CDR3 protein: CASSYSVTGDSPLHF. The CDR3, as DNA: TGTGCCAGCAGTTACTCAGTGACAGGGGATTCACCCCTCCACTTT.

A few counts support this clonotype. Here the CDR3 DNA reads TGTGCCAGTCGGGACAGGGGTAGTGAACGCAATCAGCCCCAGCATTTT. The encoded protein is CASRDRGSERNQPQHF. V and J are TRBV2 and TRBJ1-5, with 10 bases identical to TRBD1. Germline trimming cut 9 bases from V and 2 bases from J; bases unmatched to any gene: 10. Germline lookup yields CDR1 SNHLY and CDR2 FYNNEI. This CDR3 spans 16 amino acids. Complete variable domain (other parts from reference TRBV2 and TRBJ1-5): EPEVTQTPSHQVTQMGQEVILRCVPISNHLYFYWYRQILGQKVEFLVSFYNNEISEKSEIFDDQFSVERPDGSNFTLKIRSTKLEDSAMYFCASRDRGSERNQPQHFGDGTRLSIL.

This rearrangement joins TRBV9 to TRBJ2-1; 8 nucleotides agree with TRBD2. The CDR3 is made up of 15 amino acids. Per the germline V gene, CDR1 is SGDLS and CDR2 is YYNGEE. Trimming at V came to 4 bases and at J to 8 bases, leaving 11 bases not matched to a gene. In DNA form, the CDR3 reads TGTGCCAGCAGCTCCGGGACTAGGGCCATGGATGAGCAGTTCTTC. This sequence encodes CASSSGTRAMDEQFF.

J is TRBJ2-3 and V is TRBV6-2 or TRBV6-3, with 13 positions matching TRBD2. After removal of 2 bases from V and 0 bases from J, the junction contained 8 bases not matched to a gene. Germline CDR1 reads MNHEY; CDR2 reads SVGEGT. The CDR3 sequence is 19 residues long. CDR3 residues: CASSYHGLAGVFSTDTQYF. The CDR3 nucleotides read TGTGCCAGCAGTTACCACGGACTAGCGGGGGTATTTAGCACAGATACGCAGTATTTT.

This rearrangement joins TRBV3-1 to TRBJ1-2; tentative D call: TRBD1 (5 bases). The V and J ends lost 4 bases and 4 bases respectively, with 16 bases between them. CDR3 length: 15 residues. The germline V gene encodes CDR1 LGHDT and CDR2 YNNKEL (reference sequence). The CDR3 region has the DNA TGTGCCAGCAGCCCTGGGACCAAAAGGGGCTATGGCTACACCTTC. This codes for CASSPGTKRGYGYTF.

In this sample, this clonotype turned up many times. V usage is TRBV7-6 and J usage is TRBJ2-3; TRBD1 is a possible D gene (5 bases). Germline CDR1 SGHVS, CDR2 FNYEAQ. This CDR3 has 15 amino acids. The V end lost 6 bases, the J end lost 0 bases, and 13 bases lay between the germline ends. The DNA for the CDR3 is TGTGCCAGCAGAAGCGACAGCGCAAGCACAGATACGCAGTATTTT. The encoded protein is CASRSDSASTDTQYF.

This clonotype occurred once. This chain links TRBV9 with TRBJ2-4, with D tentatively TRBD2 (6 bases). The CDR3 totals 13 residues. CDR1 and CDR2 from the germline V gene are SGDLS and YYNGEE. V was pared by 0 bases and J by 15 bases, with 16 bases between. The CDR3 protein is CASSVVETGGVYF. CDR3 DNA: TGTGCCAGCAGCGTAGTGGAGACCGGAGGGGTGTACTTC.

The gene calls are TRBV2 and TRBJ1-1, with TRBD1 identical over 12 bases. Unmatched junction bases numbered 3, after V lost 6 bases and J lost 1 base. The germline V gene encodes CDR1 SNHLY and CDR2 FYNNEI. CDR3 length: 15 amino acids. As DNA, the CDR3 is TGTGCCAGCAGGCGGGACAGGGGGCCGAACACTGAAGCTTTCTTT. Protein sequence: CASRRDRGPNTEAFF.

The rearrangement joins TRBV12-5 to TRBJ2-3; 8 bases match TRBD2. CDR3 length equals 13 residues. Germline values: CDR1 LGHNT, CDR2 FRNRAP. V lost 9 bases and J lost 5; bases outside the gene matches: 7. The CDR3 nucleotides read TGTGCTAGCGGGGGGGGGTTCCAAGATACGCAGTATTTT. This gives the protein CASGGGFQDTQYF.

This clonotype was picked up many times. One junction end disagrees with the germline gene, perhaps due to a read error. This chain uses TRBV4-1 with TRBJ1-1; no clear D. The CDR3 is made up of 13 amino acids. CDR1 MGHRA and CDR2 YSYEKL come from the germline V gene. DNA for the CDR3: TGTGCCAGCAGTTCCAGGATGAACACTGAAGCTTTCTTT. Encoded protein: CASSSRMNTEAFF.

The V gene is TRBV20-1, the J gene TRBJ2-2, with D uncertain. This CDR3 is built from 15 residues. The germline CDR1 and CDR2 sequences are DFQATT and SNEGSKA (reference sequence). Trimming removed 0 bases from V and 3 bases from J, with 11 bases in between. DNA of the CDR3: TGCAGTGCTAGAGATACGGACGGTTACACCGGGGAGCTGTTTTTT. It translates to CSARDTDGYTGELFF.